The entry below describes one T cell receptor (beta chain). Its specificity is unknown. One junction end disagrees with the germline gene, perhaps due to a read error. The sample originates from a study of vaccination effects on CD4 cells after COVID-19. Libraries were prepared by immunoSEQ multiplex PCR; TCRdb keeps only in-frame clonotypes and omits some of them. The profile shows 40,000 to 60,000 clones, roughly 72% of them singletons. CD4+ T cells were isolated after 10 days of culture. From germline, CDR1 is LNHNV and CDR2 YYDKDF (reference sequence). This CDR3 spans 13 amino acids. The receptor comes from a human donor who had a prior SARS-CoV-2 infection. The sequenced sample was CD4+ T cells from PBMCs cultured without peptide, obtained before COVID-19 vaccination. V and J are TRBV15 and TRBJ1-4; D might be TRBD1 (5 bases). The CDR3 DNA sequence: TGTGCCTCCAGGAGACAGCCTAATGAAAAACTGTTTTTT. It yields the protein CASRRQPNEKLFF.